This TCR beta chain was captured by sequencing in a study of blood T cell repertoires in COVID-19. Repertoires were generated with immunoSEQ multiplex PCR, while TCRdb's copy carries only in-frame clones and drops some. The table lists roughly 330,000 clones, more than 70% of them singletons. Germline CDR1 SGDLS, CDR2 YYNGEE. This CDR3 is built from 17 residues. V was clipped by 1 base and J by 2 bases; unmatched bases: 5. Researchers sorted participants into cohorts using their self-reported clinical history. V usage is TRBV9 and J usage is TRBJ2-1; 11 positions agree with TRBD2. The sequence came from a woman in her 30s who had recovered from COVID-19. Sequencing used PBMCs or T cells enriched from blood (not recorded which). Written as DNA, the CDR3 is TGTGCCAGCAGCGTAACTAGCGGGGGCACAACCTACAATGAGCAGTTCTTC. Protein: CASSVTSGGTTYNEQFF.